This T cell receptor (beta chain) was retrieved from a study of control samples from healthy donors and cancer patients. TCRdb keeps only in-frame clones here, not all; method: immunoSEQ multiplex PCR. The table includes about 140,000 clones, roughly nine tenths detected once. This clone was observed a single time. The sample comprised blood. The sequence derives from a man between 18 and 29 years old in good health.

The CDR3 protein is CASSRVGDYGYTF. In DNA, the CDR3 is TGCGCCAGCAGTCGGGTCGGGGACTATGGCTACACCTTC. The genes are TRBV5-1 and TRBJ1-2; D is undetermined. Germline-derived CDR1 and CDR2 are SGHRS and YFSETQ. Trimming took off 5 bases at V and 3 bases at J, with 11 bases between the two ends. This CDR3 comprises 13 residues. Combining the CDR3 with reference TRBV5-1 and TRBJ1-2 gives the whole variable domain KAGVTQTPRYLIKTRGQQVTLSCSPISGHRSVSWYQQTPGQGLQFLFEYFSETQRNKGNFPGRFSGRQFSNSRSEMNVSTLELGDSALYLCASSRVGDYGYTFGSGTRLTVV.